Shown below are 11 T cell receptor beta chains from a single sample sequenced in a study of blood T cell repertoires in COVID-19. Using immunoSEQ multiplex PCR, the repertoire was profiled, and TCRdb retains in-frame clones only, with some absent. The data contain approximately 290,000 clones, 80% to 95% of them singletons. Material for sequencing was PBMCs or T cells enriched from blood (not recorded which). These TCRs come from a woman under 40 who had recovered from COVID-19.

The rearrangement joins TRBV6-2 or TRBV6-3 to TRBJ2-5; 8 bases map to TRBD1. CDR3 size: 13 residues. The germline V gene encodes CDR1 MNHEY and CDR2 SVGEGT. V was pared by 5 bases and J by 7 bases, with 6 bases of the junction left unmatched. Written as DNA, the CDR3 is TGTGCCAGCAGTGACAGACAGGGGCGGACCCAGTACTTC. Translating it yields CASSDRQGRTQYF.

The chain couples TRBV12-3 or TRBV12-4 to TRBJ1-2; D call uncertain. V gave up 5 bases and J gave up 6 bases, with 13 bases separating them. CDR3 size: 13 residues. The DNA of the CDR3 is TGTGCCAGCAGTCCGAGGGTCACCCATGGCTACACCTTC. Translating gives CASSPRVTHGYTF.

As concerns this clone: This sample also contains other DNA sequences that code for the same CDR3. V usage is TRBV6-4 and J usage is TRBJ2-1; 8 positions match TRBD1. The CDR3 has 14 residues. From germline, CDR1 is MRHNA and CDR2 SNTAGT. J gave up 6 bases and V 0 bases, and 1 base lay outside the gene matches. The CDR3 sequence is CASSDSTGGNEQFF. The CDR3 DNA sequence: TGTGCCAGCAGTGACTCCACAGGGGGCAATGAGCAGTTCTTC.

This rearrangement joins TRBV25-1 to TRBJ2-1; no clear D. Trimming removed 3 bases at V and 0 bases at J, with 6 bases between. CDR1 and CDR2 (germline): MGHDK, SYGVNS. CDR3 size: 14 residues. The CDR3 protein is CASSEPSSYNEQFF. DNA of the CDR3: TGTGCCAGCAGTGAGCCTAGCTCCTACAATGAGCAGTTCTTC.

In its sample, this clone was seen once. V usage is TRBV20-1 and J usage is TRBJ1-1; TRBD1 is a possible D gene (6 bases). The V end was cut by 5 bases, the J end by 5 bases, with 9 bases between. The CDR3 extends over 11 amino acids. In germline, CDR1 is DFQATT, CDR2 SNEGSKA (reference sequence). CDR3 amino acids: CSAGGQTEAFF. The DNA of the CDR3 is TGCAGTGCTGGAGGACAGACTGAAGCTTTCTTT.

The chain couples TRBV30 to TRBJ2-3; 10 bases are a match to TRBD1. The CDR3 sequence is 16 residues long. Trimming at V came to 0 bases and at J to 6 bases, leaving 9 bases not matched to a gene. Germline V lookup: CDR1 GTSNPN, CDR2 SVGIG (reference sequence). CDR3 in amino acids: CAWSVETGGFGDTQYF. CDR3 nucleotide sequence: TGTGCCTGGAGTGTAGAGACAGGGGGCTTTGGGGATACGCAGTATTTT.

The V and J genes are TRBV4-3 and TRBJ2-3; the match to TRBD2 covers 12 bases. Germline V gene data show CDR1 as LGHNA and CDR2 as YSLEER. The CDR3 has 16 residues. Trimming took 5 bases from V and 5 from J; bases not matched to a gene: 8. CDR3 nucleotide sequence: TGCGCCAGCAGCACGCGACTAGCGGGAGAGAAAGATACGCAGTATTTT. This translates into CASSTRLAGEKDTQYF.

V and J are TRBV30 and TRBJ1-2; the D gene is possibly TRBD1 (5 bases). Looked up from germline, CDR1 is GTSNPN and CDR2 is SVGIG (reference sequence). Trimming pared 2 bases from V and 7 bases from J, leaving 14 bases between. This CDR3 is 13 amino acids long. The CDR3: CAWSIGQFSGYTF. The CDR3 region has the DNA TGTGCCTGGAGTATTGGACAATTCTCTGGCTACACCTTC.

Notes on this clone: The junction and the germline gene differ at one end; a read error may be behind it. The chain is built from TRBV2 and TRBJ2-1; D is perhaps TRBD1 (5 bases). This CDR3 spans 12 amino acids. From germline, CDR1 is SNHLY and CDR2 FYNNEI. The chain's CDR3 is CATRASNNEQFF. The CDR3 DNA follows: TGTGCCACCAGGGCCTCCAACAATGAGCAGTTCTTC.

In this sample, this clone turned up once. The chain joins TRBV14 to TRBJ2-3; D not certain. V lost 0 bases and J lost 10, with 20 bases in between. CDR3 length equals 16 residues. Per the germline V gene, CDR1 is SGHDN and CDR2 is FVKESK. CDR3 loop: CASSQDPLSSGRPQYF. The CDR3 nucleotides are TGTGCCAGCAGCCAAGATCCCCTTTCTTCCGGTCGTCCGCAGTATTTT.

The V and J genes are TRBV5-5 and TRBJ2-7; TRBD1 aligns across 8 bases. Germline CDR1 is SGHKS and CDR2 is YYEKEE (reference sequence). The junction had 7 bases not matched to a gene; V was cut back by 0 bases and J by 5 bases. The CDR3 has 15 residues. For the CDR3, the DNA is TGTGCCAGCAGCTTGGAGGACAGGGTGTATAACGAGCAGTACTTC. It is translated as CASSLEDRVYNEQYF. The complete variable domain, with remaining parts taken from reference TRBV5-5 and TRBJ2-7, reads DAGVTQSPTHLIKTRGQQVTLRCSPISGHKSVSWYQQVLGQGPQFIFQYYEKEERGRGNFPDRFSARQFPNYSSELNVNALLLGDSALYLCASSLEDRVYNEQYFGPGTRLTVT.